This T cell receptor (beta chain) was obtained from a study of OX40 agonist ivuxolimab in advanced cancers. The table came from immunoSEQ multiplex PCR; TCRdb's copy has only in-frame clones and leaves some out. The sample has tens of thousands of clones; over 70% are singletons. This CDR3 spans 15 amino acids. CDR1 is SGHTA and CDR2 is FQGNSA in the germline V gene. Trimming cost V 1 base and J 7 bases, with 14 bases left between them. Sequences were derived from CD4+ or CD8+ T cells sorted from blood, sampled in a trial of the OX40 agonist ivuxolimab. The V and J genes are TRBV7-2 and TRBJ1-5; D gene ambiguous. This TCR came from an adult with an advanced solid tumor such as melanoma, head and neck, liver or kidney cancer. DNA for the CDR3: TGTGCCAGCAGCTTAGTGTGGGTATCAAGGCAGCCCCAGCATTTT. It specifies CASSLVWVSRQPQHF.